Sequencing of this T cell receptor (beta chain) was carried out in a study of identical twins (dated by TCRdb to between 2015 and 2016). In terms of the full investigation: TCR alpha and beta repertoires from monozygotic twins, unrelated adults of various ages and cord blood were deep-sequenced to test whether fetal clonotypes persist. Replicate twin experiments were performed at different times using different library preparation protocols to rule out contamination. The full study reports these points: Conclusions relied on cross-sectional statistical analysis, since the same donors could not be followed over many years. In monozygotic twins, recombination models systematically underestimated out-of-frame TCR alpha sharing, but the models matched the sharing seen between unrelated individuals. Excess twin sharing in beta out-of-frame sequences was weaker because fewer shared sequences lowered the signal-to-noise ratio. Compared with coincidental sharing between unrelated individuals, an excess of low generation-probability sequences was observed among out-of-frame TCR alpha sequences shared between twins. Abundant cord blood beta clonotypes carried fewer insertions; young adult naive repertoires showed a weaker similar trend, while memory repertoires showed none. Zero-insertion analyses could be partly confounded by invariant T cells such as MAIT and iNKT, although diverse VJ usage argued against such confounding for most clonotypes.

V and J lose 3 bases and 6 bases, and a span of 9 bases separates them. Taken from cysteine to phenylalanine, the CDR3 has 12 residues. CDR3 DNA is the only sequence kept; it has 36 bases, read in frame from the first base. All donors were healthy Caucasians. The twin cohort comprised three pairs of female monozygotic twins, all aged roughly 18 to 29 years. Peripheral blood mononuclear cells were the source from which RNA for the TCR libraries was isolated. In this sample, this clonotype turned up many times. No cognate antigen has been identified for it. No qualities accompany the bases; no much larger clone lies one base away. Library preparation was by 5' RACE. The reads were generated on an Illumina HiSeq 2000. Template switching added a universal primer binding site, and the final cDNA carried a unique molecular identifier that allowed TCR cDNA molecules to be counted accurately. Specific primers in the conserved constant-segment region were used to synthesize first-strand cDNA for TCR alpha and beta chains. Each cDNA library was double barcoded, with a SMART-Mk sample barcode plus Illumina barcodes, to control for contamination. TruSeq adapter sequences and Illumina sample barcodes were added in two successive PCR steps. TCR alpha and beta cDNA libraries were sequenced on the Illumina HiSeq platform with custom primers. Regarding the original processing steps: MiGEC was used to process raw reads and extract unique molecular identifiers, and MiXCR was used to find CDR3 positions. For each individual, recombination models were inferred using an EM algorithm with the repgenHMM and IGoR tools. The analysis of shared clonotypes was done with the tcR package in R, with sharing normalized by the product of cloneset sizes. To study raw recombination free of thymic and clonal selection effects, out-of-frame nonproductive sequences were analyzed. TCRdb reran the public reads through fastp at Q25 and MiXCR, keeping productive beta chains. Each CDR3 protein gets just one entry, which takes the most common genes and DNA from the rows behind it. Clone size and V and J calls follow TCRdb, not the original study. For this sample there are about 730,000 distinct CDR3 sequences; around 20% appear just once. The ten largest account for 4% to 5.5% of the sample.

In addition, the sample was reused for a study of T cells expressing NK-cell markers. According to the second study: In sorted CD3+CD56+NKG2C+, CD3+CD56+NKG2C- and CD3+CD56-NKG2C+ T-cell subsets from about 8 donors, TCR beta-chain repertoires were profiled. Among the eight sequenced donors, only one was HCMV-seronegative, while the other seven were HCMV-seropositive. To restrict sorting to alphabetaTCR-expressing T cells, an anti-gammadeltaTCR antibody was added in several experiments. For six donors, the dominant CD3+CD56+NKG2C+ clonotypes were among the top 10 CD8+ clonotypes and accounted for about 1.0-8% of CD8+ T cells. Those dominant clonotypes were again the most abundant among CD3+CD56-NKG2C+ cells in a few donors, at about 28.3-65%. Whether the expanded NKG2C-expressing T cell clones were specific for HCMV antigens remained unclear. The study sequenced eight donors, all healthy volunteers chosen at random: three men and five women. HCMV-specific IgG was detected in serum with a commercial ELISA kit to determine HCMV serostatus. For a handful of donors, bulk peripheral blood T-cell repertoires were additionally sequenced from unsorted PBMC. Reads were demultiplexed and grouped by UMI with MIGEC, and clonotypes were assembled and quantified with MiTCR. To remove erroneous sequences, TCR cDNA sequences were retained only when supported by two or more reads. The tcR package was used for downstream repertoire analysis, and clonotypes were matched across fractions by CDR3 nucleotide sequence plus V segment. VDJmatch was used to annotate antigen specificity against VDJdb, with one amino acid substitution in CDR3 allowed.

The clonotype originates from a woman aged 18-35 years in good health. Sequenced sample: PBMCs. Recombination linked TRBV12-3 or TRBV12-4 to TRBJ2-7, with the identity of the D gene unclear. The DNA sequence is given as TGTGCCAGCAGTTTGAGAGCTGGCGAGCAGTACTTC. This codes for CASSLRAGEQYF.